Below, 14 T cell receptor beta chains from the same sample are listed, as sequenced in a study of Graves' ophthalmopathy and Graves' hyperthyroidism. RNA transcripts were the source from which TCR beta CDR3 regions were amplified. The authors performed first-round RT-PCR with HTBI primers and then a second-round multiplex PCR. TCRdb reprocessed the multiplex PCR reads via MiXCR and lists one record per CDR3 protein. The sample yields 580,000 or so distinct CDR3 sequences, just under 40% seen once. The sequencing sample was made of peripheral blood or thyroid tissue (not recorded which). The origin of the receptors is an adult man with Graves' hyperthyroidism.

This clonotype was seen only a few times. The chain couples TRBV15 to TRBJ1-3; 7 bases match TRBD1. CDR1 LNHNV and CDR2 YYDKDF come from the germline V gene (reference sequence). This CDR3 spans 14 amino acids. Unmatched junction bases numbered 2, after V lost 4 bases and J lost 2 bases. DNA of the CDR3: TGTGCCACCAGCACAGGGGGTACTGGAAACACCATATATTTT. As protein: CATSTGGTGNTIYF.

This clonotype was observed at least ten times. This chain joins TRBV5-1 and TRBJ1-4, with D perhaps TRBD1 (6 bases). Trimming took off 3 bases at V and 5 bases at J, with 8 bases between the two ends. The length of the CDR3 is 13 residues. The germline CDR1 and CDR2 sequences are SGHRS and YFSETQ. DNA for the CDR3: TGCGCCAGCAGCTGGCAGGGGAATGAAAAACTGTTTTTT. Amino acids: CASSWQGNEKLFF.

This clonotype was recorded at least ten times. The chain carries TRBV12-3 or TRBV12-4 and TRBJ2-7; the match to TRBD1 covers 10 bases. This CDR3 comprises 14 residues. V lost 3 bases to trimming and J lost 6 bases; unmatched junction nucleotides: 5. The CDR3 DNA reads TGTGCCAGCAGTTTGACAGGGGGCTTGAGCGAGCAGTACTTC. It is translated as CASSLTGGLSEQYF.

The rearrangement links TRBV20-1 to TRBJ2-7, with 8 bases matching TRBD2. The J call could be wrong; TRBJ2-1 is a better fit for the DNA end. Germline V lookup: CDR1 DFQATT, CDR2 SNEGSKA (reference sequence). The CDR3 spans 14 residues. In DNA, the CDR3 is TGCAGTGCGGCGGGGCGGGGGGCCTACAATGAGCAGTTCTTC. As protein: CSAAGRGAYNEQFF.

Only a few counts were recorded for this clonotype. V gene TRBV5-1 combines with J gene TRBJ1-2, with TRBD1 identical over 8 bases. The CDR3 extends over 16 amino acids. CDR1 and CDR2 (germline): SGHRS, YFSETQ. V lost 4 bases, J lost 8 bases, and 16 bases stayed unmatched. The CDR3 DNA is TGCGCCAGCAGCCTAACCGGACAGGGAAGAGTCCGAGGCTACACCTTC. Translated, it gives CASSLTGQGRVRGYTF.

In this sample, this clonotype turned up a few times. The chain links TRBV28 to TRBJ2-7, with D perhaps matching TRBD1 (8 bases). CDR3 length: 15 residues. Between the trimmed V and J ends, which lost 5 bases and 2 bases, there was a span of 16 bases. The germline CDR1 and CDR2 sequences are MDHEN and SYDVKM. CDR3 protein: CASSPTQGGAYEQYF. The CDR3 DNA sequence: TGTGCCAGCAGTCCCACACAGGGGGGGGCCTACGAGCAGTACTTC.

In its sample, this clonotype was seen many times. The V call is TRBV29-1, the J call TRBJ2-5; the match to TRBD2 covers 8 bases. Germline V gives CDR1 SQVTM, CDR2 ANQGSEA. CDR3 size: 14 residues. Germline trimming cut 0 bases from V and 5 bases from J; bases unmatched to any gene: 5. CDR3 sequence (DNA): TGCAGCGTTGAAGATTGGGGCGGGGGGGAGACCCAGTACTTC. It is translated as CSVEDWGGGETQYF.

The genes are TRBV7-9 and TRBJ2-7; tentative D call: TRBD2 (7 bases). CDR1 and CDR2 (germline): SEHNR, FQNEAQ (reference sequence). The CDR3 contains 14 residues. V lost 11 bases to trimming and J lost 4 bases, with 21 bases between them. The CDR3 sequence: CAGTLGGAEYEQYF. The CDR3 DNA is TGTGCCGGCACCCTAGGGGGGGCTGAGTACGAGCAGTACTTC.

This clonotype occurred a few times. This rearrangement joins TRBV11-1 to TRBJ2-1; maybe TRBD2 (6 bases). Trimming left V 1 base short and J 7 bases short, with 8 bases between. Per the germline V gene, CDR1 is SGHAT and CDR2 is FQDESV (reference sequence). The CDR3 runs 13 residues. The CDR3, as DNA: TGTGCCAGCAGCTTAGATGGGAGGAATGAGCAGTTCTTC. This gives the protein CASSLDGRNEQFF.

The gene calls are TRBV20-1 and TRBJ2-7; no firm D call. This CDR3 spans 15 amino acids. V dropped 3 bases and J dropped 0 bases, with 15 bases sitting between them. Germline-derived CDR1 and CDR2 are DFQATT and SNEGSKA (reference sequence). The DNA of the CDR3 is TGCAGTGCTAGCTCCCCTGGCGGCCTCTCCTACGAGCAGTACTTC. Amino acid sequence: CSASSPGGLSYEQYF.

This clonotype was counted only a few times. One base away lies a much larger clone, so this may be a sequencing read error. This CDR3 reads CAGSLPTGKQYF. The CDR3 nucleotides are TGTGCCGGCAGTTTACCGACAGGGAAGCAGTACTTC. The chain uses TRBV12-3 or TRBV12-4 and TRBJ2-7; 7 positions match TRBD1. The CDR3 contains 12 residues.

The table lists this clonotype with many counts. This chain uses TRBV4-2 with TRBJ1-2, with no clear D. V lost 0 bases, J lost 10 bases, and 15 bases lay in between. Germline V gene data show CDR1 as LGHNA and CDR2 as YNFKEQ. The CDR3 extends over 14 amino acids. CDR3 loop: CASSQDHGVSVYTF. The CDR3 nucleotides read TGTGCCAGCAGCCAAGATCACGGGGTTTCGGTCTACACCTTC.

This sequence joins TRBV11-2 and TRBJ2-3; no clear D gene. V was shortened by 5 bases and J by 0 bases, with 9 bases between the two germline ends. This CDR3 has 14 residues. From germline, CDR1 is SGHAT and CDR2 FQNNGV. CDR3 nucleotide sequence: TGTGCCAGCAGCCTTCATCCTAGCACAGATACGCAGTATTTT. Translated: CASSLHPSTDTQYF.

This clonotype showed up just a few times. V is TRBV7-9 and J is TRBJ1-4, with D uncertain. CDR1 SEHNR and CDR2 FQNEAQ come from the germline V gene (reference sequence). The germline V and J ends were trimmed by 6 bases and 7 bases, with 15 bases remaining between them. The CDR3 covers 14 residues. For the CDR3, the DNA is TGTGCCAGCAGTGAGTCTGGTTCTGGTGAAAAACTGTTTTTT. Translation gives CASSESGSGEKLFF.